This T cell receptor (beta chain) was captured by sequencing in a study of patients and donors after allogeneic stem cell transplantation. TCRdb reanalysed the RT-PCR reads using MiXCR and keeps one entry per CDR3 protein. The data contain roughly 40,000 distinct CDR3 sequences, roughly 30% of them singletons. Looked up from germline, CDR1 is MNHEY and CDR2 is SVGEGT. The CDR3 spans 16 residues. Trimming stripped 5 bases from V and 2 bases from J, with 19 bases between. The chain carries TRBV6-2 or TRBV6-3 and TRBJ2-7, with TRBD1 as a possible D gene (6 bases). The sequence was obtained from a human donor who was either an allogeneic HSCT recipient or a stem cell or donor lymphocyte infusion donor (not recorded which). It is not recorded whose cells these are; they may come from a transplant donor. Sequenced input: blood, either unsorted or a sorted T cell fraction (not recorded which). The CDR3 is CASSPGTTSHTYEQYF. The CDR3 nucleotides are TGTGCCAGCAGTCCAGGGACAACTTCACATACCTACGAGCAGTACTTC.